One sample yielded the 24 T cell receptor beta chains listed below, sequenced in a study of T cell changes during pregnancy in multiple sclerosis (dated by TCRdb to 2018 to 2020). The library came from the immunoSEQ multiplex PCR assay. The source is immuneACCESS, and TCRdb retained only in-frame sequences with V and J called. Part of the clones is not carried over; for the studies checked, unresolved V genes explain less than half of this, and the remainder is unexplained. The sample table records over 30,000 clones; about 88% of these occur just once. The ten largest clonotypes hold around 10% of the sample. Sequencing used CD8+ T cells from peripheral blood mononuclear cells, obtained in the third trimester of pregnancy. Receptor source: a female donor with multiple sclerosis, enrolled in a pregnancy study.

The rearrangement uses TRBV6-5 and TRBJ2-3; no definite D call. The CDR3 loop spans 14 amino acids. Deletions cut 2 bases from V and 4 bases from J, with 10 bases between. Germline V CDR1 and CDR2: MNHEY, SVGAGI. CDR3 coding DNA: TGTGCCAGCAGTTACGCGTCTTTCCCAGATACGCAGTATTTT. Its protein is CASSYASFPDTQYF.

The chain recombines TRBV6-6 with TRBJ2-3; a weak D match, TRBD2 (5 bases). CDR1 is MNHNY, CDR2 SVGAGI, per germline (reference sequence). The CDR3 is 15 amino acids. The V end was cut by 0 bases, the J end by 5 bases, with 12 bases between. CDR3 in amino acids: CASSYSPAGEDTQYF. CDR3 in DNA: TGTGCCAGCAGTTACTCCCCCGCCGGGGAAGATACGCAGTATTTT.

The chain links TRBV6-5 to TRBJ1-3; D not certain. This CDR3 is built from 13 residues. The germline CDR1 and CDR2 sequences are MNHEY and SVGAGI. Trimming removed 6 bases at V and 1 base at J, with 7 bases between. Written as DNA, the CDR3 is TGTGCCAGCAGCCGGGAGTCTGGAAACACCATATATTTT. It is translated as CASSRESGNTIYF.

CDR3 loop: CASSLAGAYNEQFF. Written as DNA, the CDR3 is TGTGCCAGCAGTTTAGCGGGGGCCTACAATGAGCAGTTCTTC. This chain joins TRBV27 and TRBJ2-1; 7 bases line up with TRBD2. This CDR3 spans 14 amino acids. The germline gives CDR1 MNHEY, CDR2 SMNVEV (reference sequence). The V segment lost 2 bases and the J segment 2 bases; nucleotides outside the gene matches: 0.

The chain joins TRBV11-2 to TRBJ2-2, with TRBD1 matching 8 bases. Germline V gene data show CDR1 as SGHAT and CDR2 as FQNNGV. The V segment lost 3 bases and the J segment 1 base; nucleotides outside the gene matches: 1. The CDR3 has 15 residues. The CDR3 DNA is TGTGCCAGCAGCTTCGGACAGGGGAACACCGGGGAGCTGTTTTTT. It is translated as CASSFGQGNTGELFF.

This clone was recorded only once. V is TRBV5-1 and J is TRBJ2-1; 7 bases are shared with TRBD1. Germline V gene lookup returns CDR1 SGHRS and CDR2 YFSETQ. J gave up 5 bases and V 2 bases, and 16 bases lay outside the gene matches. CDR3 size: 18 residues. DNA for the CDR3: TGCGCCAGCAGCTTAGGGGACAGCGGTCGGGCGCAAGACAATGAGCAGTTCTTC. It is translated as CASSLGDSGRAQDNEQFF.

The gene calls are TRBV5-5 and TRBJ1-2; weak D call: TRBD1 (6 bases). Germline lookup yields CDR1 SGHKS and CDR2 YYEKEE (reference sequence). The CDR3 runs to 13 residues. Trimming cost V 4 bases and J 7 bases, with 14 bases left between them. The CDR3 region is CASSGGGGGGYTF. For the CDR3, the DNA is TGTGCCAGCAGCGGGGGAGGGGGAGGTGGCTACACCTTC.

The chain links TRBV5-1 to TRBJ2-3, with D tentatively TRBD1 (6 bases). Trimming removed 4 bases at V and 2 bases at J, with 14 bases between. This CDR3 is 15 amino acids long. Per the germline V gene, CDR1 is SGHRS and CDR2 is YFSETQ. CDR3 DNA sequence: TGCGCCAGCAGCAGAGGGGGAACCACCACAGATACGCAGTATTTT. This sequence encodes CASSRGGTTTDTQYF.

The chain has TRBV7-9 and TRBJ2-1; D not resolved. Germline CDR1 and CDR2: SEHNR and FQNEAQ (reference sequence). This CDR3 contains 11 residues. V lost 3 bases, J lost 9 bases, and 6 bases lay in between. The CDR3: CASSFHGEQFF. Here the CDR3 DNA reads TGTGCCAGCAGCTTCCACGGTGAGCAGTTCTTC.

The rearrangement uses TRBV9 and TRBJ2-5, with 7 nucleotides matching TRBD2. The length of the CDR3 is 14 residues. Unmatched junction bases numbered 3, after V lost 0 bases and J lost 4 bases. Germline lookup yields CDR1 SGDLS and CDR2 YYNGEE. CDR3 in amino acids: CASSVGGGAETQYF. The CDR3 DNA reads TGTGCCAGCAGCGTAGGGGGAGGGGCAGAGACCCAGTACTTC.

The genes are TRBV6-4 and TRBJ2-1; D is unresolved. This CDR3 is built from 15 residues. Trimming shortened V by 0 bases and J by 0 bases, and 6 bases separated the two germline ends. Germline CDR1 reads MRHNA; CDR2 reads SNTAGT. CDR3 residues: CASSDSFSSYNEQFF. CDR3 coding DNA: TGTGCCAGCAGTGACTCTTTTAGCTCCTACAATGAGCAGTTCTTC.

This chain connects TRBV12-1 to TRBJ1-5; TRBD1, the D gene given by the table, was not confirmed from the DNA. TRBV12-1 is a pseudogene. CDR3 length: 16 amino acids. As DNA, the CDR3 is TGTGCCAGCAGCTTTGCGCGTAGGACAAGTCGCCAGCCCCAGCATTTT. Its translation is CASSFARRTSRQPQHF.

The chain is built from TRBV28 and TRBJ2-3, with 9 bases lining up with TRBD2. Germline V CDR1 and CDR2: MDHEN, SYDVKM. The CDR3 length is 15 residues. J gave up 6 bases and V 2 bases, and 6 bases lay outside the gene matches. In DNA, the CDR3 is TGTGCCAGCAGTTTAGGGACTAGCAATGGGGATACGCAGTATTTT. Its protein is CASSLGTSNGDTQYF.

The CDR3 coding sequence is TGTGCCTGGAGTGTCGGGGGATTGTACCAAGAGACCCAGTACTTC. Amino acid sequence: CAWSVGGLYQETQYF. The rearrangement uses TRBV30 and TRBJ2-5; tentative D call: TRBD2 (6 bases). There are 15 residues in the CDR3. Germline loops: CDR1 GTSNPN, CDR2 SVGIG (reference sequence). Trimming left V 0 bases short and J 0 bases short, with 11 bases between.

This clone occurred a few times. The chain joins TRBV15 to TRBJ1-1, with D possibly matching TRBD1 (5 bases). Germline CDR1 and CDR2: LNHNV and YYDKDF (reference sequence). Trimming left V 0 bases short and J 5 bases short, with 7 bases between. The CDR3 length is 13 residues. As DNA, the CDR3 is TGTGCCACCAGCAGAGAGGGGGGGACTGAAGCTTTCTTT. Its protein is CATSREGGTEAFF.

The chain recombines TRBV7-2 with TRBJ2-6; D call uncertain. CDR1 is SGHTA, CDR2 FQGNSA, per germline. Trimming pared 8 bases from V and 4 bases from J, leaving 9 bases between. The CDR3 covers 13 residues. The CDR3 is CASSLGGANVLTF. The DNA for the CDR3 is TGTGCCAGCTCCCTAGGAGGGGCCAACGTCCTGACTTTC. The entire variable domain, with the rest obtained from reference TRBV7-2 and TRBJ2-6, is as follows: GAGVSQSPSNKVTEKGKDVELRCDPISGHTALYWYRQSLGQGLEFLIYFQGNSAPDKSGLPSDRFSAERTGGSVSTLTIQRTQQEDSAVYLCASSLGGANVLTFGAGSRLTVL.

The J gene is TRBJ2-5, the V gene TRBV7-9, with TRBD2 matching 11 bases. The germline CDR1 and CDR2 sequences are SEHNR and FQNEAQ (reference sequence). J lost 5 bases, V lost 6 bases, and 11 bases had no gene match. This CDR3 has 16 amino acids. CDR3 in DNA: TGTGCCAGCAGGGGGACTAGCGGCGCTCAGGGGGAGACCCAGTACTTC. Translating it yields CASRGTSGAQGETQYF.

The rearrangement links TRBV6-5 to TRBJ1-1; TRBD1 might be the D (6 bases). The V gene lost 5 bases and the J gene lost 12 bases, with 13 bases spanning the gap. The CDR3 runs to 11 residues. Germline loops: CDR1 MNHEY, CDR2 SVGAGI. Here the CDR3 reads CASSPDRRPFF. The CDR3 coding sequence is TGTGCCAGCAGTCCTGACAGGCGACCTTTCTTT.

This chain's CDR3 is CAPPGHPATNEKLFF. In DNA, the CDR3 is TGTGCCCCGCCGGGACACCCTGCAACTAATGAAAAACTGTTTTTT. The chain is built from TRBV30 and TRBJ1-4; weak D call: TRBD1 (6 bases). Between the trimmed V and J ends, which lost 8 bases and 0 bases, there was a span of 16 bases. This CDR3 is 15 amino acids long. The V gene's germline CDR1 is GTSNPN and CDR2 SVGIG (reference sequence).

The rearrangement links TRBV2 to TRBJ1-1; D might be TRBD1 (6 bases). Trimming stripped 1 base from V and 7 bases from J, with 16 bases between. CDR1 is SNHLY, CDR2 FYNNEI, per germline. The CDR3 is 15 amino acids. In DNA form, the CDR3 reads TGTGCCAGCAGTGAAGGGCAGGGGAGTGCCGTTGAAGCTTTCTTT. Translating gives CASSEGQGSAVEAFF.

This chain joins TRBV9 and TRBJ1-3, with 8 positions matching TRBD1. There are 19 residues in the CDR3. V lost 3 bases and J lost 0; bases outside the gene matches: 14. From germline, CDR1 is SGDLS and CDR2 YYNGEE. CDR3 in DNA: TGTGCCAGCAGCGACCCAGGGGGCTTCCTACCCTCCTCTGGAAACACCATATATTTT. This gives the protein CASSDPGGFLPSSGNTIYF.

The chain couples TRBV7-6 to TRBJ2-5; 9 positions agree with TRBD1. This CDR3 comprises 17 residues. Germline assignment: CDR1 SGHVS and CDR2 FNYEAQ. The ends lost 0 bases at V and 1 base at J; junction bases unmatched: 6. The CDR3 DNA sequence: TGTGCCAGCAGCTTAGCAGTAGGGACAGGGATCCAAGAGACCCAGTACTTC. Encoded protein: CASSLAVGTGIQETQYF.

This clone has only one observation. This sequence joins TRBV27 and TRBJ2-5, with D perhaps matching TRBD2 (5 bases). The CDR3 is 13 residues long. Germline loops: CDR1 MNHEY, CDR2 SMNVEV (reference sequence). Trimming took 1 base from V and 5 from J, leaving 8 bases between them. CDR3 amino acids: CASSLLGVETQYF. The CDR3, as DNA: TGTGCCAGCAGTTTATTGGGAGTGGAGACCCAGTACTTC.

The chain has TRBV6-1 and TRBJ1-3, with D uncertain. The CDR3 extends over 10 amino acids. Germline V gives CDR1 MNHNS, CDR2 SASEGT. The CDR3 DNA follows: TGTACCTCGGGTGGAAACACCATATATTTT. Translation: CTSGGNTIYF.